The rows below give T cell receptor beta chains drawn from one sample of a study of technical replicates of blood from a few donors. TCRdb's copy holds only in-frame clones and misses some; the assay was immunoSEQ multiplex PCR. Among almost 90,000 clones listed, roughly 94% were seen once. The sequenced material came from T cells isolated from PBMCs. These receptors were taken from a human donor in good health. The conserved cysteine and the conserved F or W are not part of the CDR3 here. Size is omitted from some rows. Given values are once, few, many or a class for expanded clones.

J gene: TRBJ1-1; V gene: TRBV5-4; clone size: few; CDR3 length: 10; CDR3 protein: ASSFGSTEAF
J gene: .; V gene: TRBV30; clone size: .; CDR3 length: 10; CDR3 protein: AWSVDSYEQY
J gene: TRBJ2-7; V gene: TRBV5-1; clone size: .; CDR3 length: 14; CDR3 protein: ASSLGRSGSSYEQY
J gene: TRBJ1-1; V gene: TRBV5-6; clone size: .; CDR3 length: 14; CDR3 protein: ASSTGQGLMNTEAF
J gene: TRBJ1-5; V gene: TRBV19; clone size: once; CDR3 length: 11; CDR3 protein: ASTLQGGQPQH
J gene: TRBJ1-1; V gene: TRBV4-3; clone size: .; CDR3 length: 13; CDR3 protein: ASSQEGGLNTEAF
J gene: TRBJ2-7; V gene: TRBV13; clone size: .; CDR3 length: 13; CDR3 protein: ASSLGPGGVHEQY
J gene: TRBJ2-1; V gene: TRBV19; clone size: .; CDR3 length: 12; CDR3 protein: ASSWGLRYNEQF
J gene: TRBJ1-5; V gene: TRBV19; clone size: .; CDR3 length: 12; CDR3 protein: ASTPGQGNQPQH
J gene: TRBJ2-7; V gene: TRBV7-9; clone size: .; CDR3 length: 9; CDR3 protein: ASSLRGEQY
J gene: TRBJ2-2; V gene: TRBV15; clone size: .; CDR3 length: 14; CDR3 protein: ATPKEAGTNTGELF
J gene: TRBJ2-2; V gene: TRBV6-5; clone size: .; CDR3 length: 10; CDR3 protein: ASREGAGELF
J gene: TRBJ1-1; V gene: TRBV27; clone size: .; CDR3 length: 11; CDR3 protein: ASSLGGMTEAF
J gene: TRBJ1-4; V gene: TRBV5-6; clone size: .; CDR3 length: 11; CDR3 protein: ASSFPANEKLF
J gene: TRBJ1-5; V gene: TRBV6-1; clone size: .; CDR3 length: 12; CDR3 protein: ASSQERQGQPQH
J gene: TRBJ2-1; V gene: TRBV7-9; clone size: .; CDR3 length: 14; CDR3 protein: ASSKTTSGRHNEQF
J gene: TRBJ1-2; V gene: TRBV5-1; clone size: .; CDR3 length: 11; CDR3 protein: ASSLNSYYGYT
J gene: TRBJ2-7; V gene: TRBV9; clone size: .; CDR3 length: 13; CDR3 protein: ASSVGGLVFHEQY
J gene: TRBJ2-1; V gene: TRBV4-3; clone size: .; CDR3 length: 17; CDR3 protein: ASSPFFERERVGYNEQF
J gene: TRBJ2-1; V gene: TRBV9; clone size: .; CDR3 length: 14; CDR3 protein: ASSLRLAGALNEQF
J gene: TRBJ2-2; V gene: TRBV5-1; clone size: .; CDR3 length: 13; CDR3 protein: ASSPGIRKTGELF
J gene: TRBJ2-7; V gene: TRBV29-1; clone size: .; CDR3 length: 11; CDR3 protein: SVRDFHSYEQY
J gene: TRBJ2-3; V gene: TRBV10-1; clone size: few; CDR3 length: 11; CDR3 protein: ASSPTSGHTQY
J gene: TRBJ1-5; V gene: TRBV7-6; clone size: once; CDR3 length: 13; CDR3 protein: ASSLGGQGNQPQH
J gene: TRBJ2-5; V gene: TRBV4-2; clone size: .; CDR3 length: 15; CDR3 protein: ASSQVFVWGQQETQY
J gene: TRBJ2-7; V gene: TRBV2; clone size: .; CDR3 length: 9; CDR3 protein: ASSTRREAY
J gene: TRBJ2-7; V gene: TRBV11-2; clone size: .; CDR3 length: 13; CDR3 protein: ASSFSSALFYEQY
J gene: TRBJ2-1; V gene: TRBV7-3; clone size: .; CDR3 length: 11; CDR3 protein: ASSTGTSGEQF
J gene: TRBJ2-3; V gene: TRBV4-2; clone size: .; CDR3 length: 12; CDR3 protein: ASSSLAVTDTQY
J gene: TRBJ2-1; V gene: TRBV10-3; clone size: .; CDR3 length: 16; CDR3 protein: AITPVPSSGRTYNEQF
J gene: TRBJ1-5; V gene: TRBV7-2; clone size: .; CDR3 length: 13; CDR3 protein: ASSSNTGGREPQH
J gene: TRBJ1-1; V gene: TRBV29-1; clone size: few; CDR3 length: 9; CDR3 protein: SGWQNTEAF
J gene: TRBJ2-7; V gene: TRBV7-9; clone size: .; CDR3 length: 13; CDR3 protein: ASSLLGGLSYEQY
J gene: TRBJ1-3; V gene: TRBV6-5; clone size: .; CDR3 length: 12; CDR3 protein: ASRMDREGNTIY
J gene: TRBJ2-5; V gene: TRBV12-5; clone size: .; CDR3 length: 12; CDR3 protein: ASGWGTGKETQY
J gene: TRBJ1-3; V gene: TRBV6-5; clone size: .; CDR3 length: 13; CDR3 protein: ASSRAAGQGNTIY
J gene: TRBJ2-7; V gene: TRBV2; clone size: .; CDR3 length: 12; CDR3 protein: ARSSGTSLYEQY
J gene: TRBJ2-3; V gene: TRBV6-6; clone size: .; CDR3 length: 13; CDR3 protein: ASSAGTGITDTQY
J gene: TRBJ1-3; V gene: TRBV9; clone size: few; CDR3 length: 17; CDR3 protein: ASRGEGPEGEDSGNTIY
J gene: TRBJ2-1; V gene: TRBV5-1; clone size: .; CDR3 length: 13; CDR3 protein: ASSFILAGRSEQF
J gene: TRBJ2-7; V gene: TRBV11-2; clone size: .; CDR3 length: 12; CDR3 protein: ASSSLSILYEQY
J gene: TRBJ2-1; V gene: TRBV28; clone size: once; CDR3 length: 14; CDR3 protein: ASSSPGTSGRNEQF
J gene: TRBJ2-1; V gene: TRBV11-2; clone size: .; CDR3 length: 12; CDR3 protein: ASSSSGLAFEQF
J gene: TRBJ2-3; V gene: TRBV5-1; clone size: .; CDR3 length: 14; CDR3 protein: ASSFRGSGSSDTQY
J gene: TRBJ2-3; V gene: TRBV11-2; clone size: .; CDR3 length: 10; CDR3 protein: ASSIGRDTQY
J gene: TRBJ2-1; V gene: TRBV29-1; clone size: .; CDR3 length: 11; CDR3 protein: SVRTGNYNEQF
J gene: TRBJ2-5; V gene: TRBV7-2; clone size: .; CDR3 length: 11; CDR3 protein: ASSLSVQETQY
J gene: TRBJ1-1; V gene: TRBV5-4; clone size: .; CDR3 length: 12; CDR3 protein: ASSLAGDRSEAF
J gene: TRBJ2-3; V gene: TRBV6-5; clone size: .; CDR3 length: 12; CDR3 protein: ASSDRVLTDTQY
J gene: TRBJ2-4; V gene: TRBV9; clone size: .; CDR3 length: 13; CDR3 protein: ASSVGGFGKNIQY
J gene: TRBJ1-1; V gene: TRBV9; clone size: .; CDR3 length: 14; CDR3 protein: ASSVTKGIGDTEAF
J gene: TRBJ1-3; V gene: TRBV28; clone size: .; CDR3 length: 12; CDR3 protein: ASSLISSGNTIY
J gene: TRBJ2-1; V gene: TRBV7-2; clone size: .; CDR3 length: 11; CDR3 protein: ASPAGFYNEQF
J gene: TRBJ2-3; V gene: TRBV5-5; clone size: .; CDR3 length: 13; CDR3 protein: ASSLGPDRADTQY
J gene: TRBJ1-5; V gene: TRBV2; clone size: .; CDR3 length: 12; CDR3 protein: ASMGTYSNQPQH
J gene: TRBJ1-1; V gene: TRBV18; clone size: .; CDR3 length: 12; CDR3 protein: ASSPERANTEAF